This entry concerns a single TCR beta chain. As processed by the authors: Nucleated cell counts were estimated from reference gene primer amplification. Profiled with immunoSEQ multiplex PCR; TCRdb holds only in-frame clones, not every one. For V, J and clone size, that table is used; D and trimming come from the DNA. The sample shows 45,000 to 55,000 clones, 65% to 85% of them seen only once. The data originate from a study of blood T cell repertoires in COVID-19. Study context: The study drew acute and convalescent COVID-19 samples from the United States, Italy and Spain. The cDNA or gDNA used as material had been derived from T cells, B-cell-depleted T cells, or PBMCs.

The CDR3 has 15 residues. The V and J ends lost 3 bases and 4 bases, in that order; junction bases with no gene match: 6. Germline CDR1 SGHDT, CDR2 YYEEEE. The TCR comes from a man older than 75 with COVID-19, enrolled during active disease. The V call is TRBV5-6, the J call TRBJ1-1; 10 nucleotides line up with TRBD1. Sequences were obtained from peripheral blood. CDR3 in DNA: TGTGCCAGCAGCTGGCGGGACAGGGGAGCCACTGAAGCTTTCTTT. This encodes CASSWRDRGATEAFF.